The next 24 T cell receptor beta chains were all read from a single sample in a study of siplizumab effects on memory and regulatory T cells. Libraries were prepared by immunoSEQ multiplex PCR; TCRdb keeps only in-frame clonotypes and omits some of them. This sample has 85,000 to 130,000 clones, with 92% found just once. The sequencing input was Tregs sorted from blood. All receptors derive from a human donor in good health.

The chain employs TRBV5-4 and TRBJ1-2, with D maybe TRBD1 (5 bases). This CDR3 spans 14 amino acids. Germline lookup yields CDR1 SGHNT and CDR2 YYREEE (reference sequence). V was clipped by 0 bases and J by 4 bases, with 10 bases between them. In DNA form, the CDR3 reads TGTGCCAGCAGCTTGGTTTCGGGGGGCTATGGCTACACCTTC. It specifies CASSLVSGGYGYTF.

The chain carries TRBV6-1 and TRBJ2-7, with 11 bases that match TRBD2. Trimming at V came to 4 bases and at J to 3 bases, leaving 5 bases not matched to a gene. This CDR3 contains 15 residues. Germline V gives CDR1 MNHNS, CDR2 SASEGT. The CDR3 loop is CASSGGTSGLYEQYF. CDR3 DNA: TGTGCCAGCAGTGGGGGGACTAGCGGCCTCTACGAGCAGTACTTC.

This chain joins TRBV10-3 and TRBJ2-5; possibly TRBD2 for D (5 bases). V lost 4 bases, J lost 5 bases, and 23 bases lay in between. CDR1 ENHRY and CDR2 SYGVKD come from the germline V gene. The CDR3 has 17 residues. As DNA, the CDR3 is TGTGCCATCAGTGCCCGTTCGGGGATTGGGAGTTGGGAGACCCAGTACTTC. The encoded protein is CAISARSGIGSWETQYF.

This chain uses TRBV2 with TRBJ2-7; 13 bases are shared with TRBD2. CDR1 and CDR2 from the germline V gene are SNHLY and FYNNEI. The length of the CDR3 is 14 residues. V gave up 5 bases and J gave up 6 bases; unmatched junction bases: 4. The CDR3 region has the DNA TGTGCCAGCAGTCTCGGGACTAGCGGGATCGAGCAGTACTTC. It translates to CASSLGTSGIEQYF. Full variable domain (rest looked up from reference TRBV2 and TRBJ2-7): EPEVTQTPSHQVTQMGQEVILRCVPISNHLYFYWYRQILGQKVEFLVSFYNNEISEKSEIFDDQFSVERPDGSNFTLKIRSTKLEDSAMYFCASSLGTSGIEQYFGPGTRLTVT.

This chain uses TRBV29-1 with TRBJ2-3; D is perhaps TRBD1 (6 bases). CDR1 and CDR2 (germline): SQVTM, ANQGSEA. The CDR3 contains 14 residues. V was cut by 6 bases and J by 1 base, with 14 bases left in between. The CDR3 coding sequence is TGCAGCGTCACAGGGTTGTTGGGCACAGATACGCAGTATTTT. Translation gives CSVTGLLGTDTQYF.

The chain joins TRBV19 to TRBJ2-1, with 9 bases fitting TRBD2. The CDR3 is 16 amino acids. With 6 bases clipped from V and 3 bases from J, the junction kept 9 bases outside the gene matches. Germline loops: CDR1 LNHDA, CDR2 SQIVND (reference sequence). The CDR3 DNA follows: TGTGCCAGTAGAGGACGCGGGAGGGGTTTCTACAATGAGCAGTTCTTC. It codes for CASRGRGRGFYNEQFF. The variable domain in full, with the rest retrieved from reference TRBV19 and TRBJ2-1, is DGGITQSPKYLFRKEGQNVTLSCEQNLNHDAMYWYRQDPGQGLRLIYYSQIVNDFQKGDIAEGYSVSREKKESFPLTVTSAQKNPTAFYLCASRGRGRGFYNEQFFGPGTRLTVL.

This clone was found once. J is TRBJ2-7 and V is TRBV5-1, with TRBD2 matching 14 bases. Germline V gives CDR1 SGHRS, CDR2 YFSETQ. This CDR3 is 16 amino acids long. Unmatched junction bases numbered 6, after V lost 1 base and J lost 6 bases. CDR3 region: CASSLTGLAGVGEQYF. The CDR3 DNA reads TGCGCCAGCAGCTTGACGGGACTAGCGGGAGTGGGCGAGCAGTACTTC.

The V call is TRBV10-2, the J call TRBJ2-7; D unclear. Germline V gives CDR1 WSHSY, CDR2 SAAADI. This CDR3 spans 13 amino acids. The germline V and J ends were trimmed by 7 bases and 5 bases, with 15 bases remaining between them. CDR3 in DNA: TGCGCCAGCAAATTTGATTTATTGGACGAGCAGTACTTC. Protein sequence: CASKFDLLDEQYF.

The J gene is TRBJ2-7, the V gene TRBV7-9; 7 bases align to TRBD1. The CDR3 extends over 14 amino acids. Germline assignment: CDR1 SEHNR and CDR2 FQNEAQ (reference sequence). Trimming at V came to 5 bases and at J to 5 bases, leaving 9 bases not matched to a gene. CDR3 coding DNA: TGTGCCAGCAGCCCCCGTGACAGGGACAACGAGCAGTACTTC. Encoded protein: CASSPRDRDNEQYF.

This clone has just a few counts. The CDR3 here is CAIQGYGYTF. Written as DNA, the CDR3 is TGTGCCATACAGGGGTATGGCTACACCTTC. This rearrangement joins TRBV28 to TRBJ1-2; 7 nucleotides agree with TRBD1. The CDR3 is 10 residues long. Unmatched junction bases numbered 1, after V lost 10 bases and J lost 5 bases. Germline values: CDR1 MDHEN, CDR2 SYDVKM.

CDR3: CASSLVSIGTQYF. The DNA of the CDR3 is TGTGCCAGCAGCTTAGTATCAATTGGGACCCAGTACTTC. V is TRBV11-2 and J is TRBJ2-5; no clear D gene. The CDR3 is 13 amino acids. CDR1 is SGHAT, CDR2 FQNNGV, per germline. V was pared by 1 base and J by 7 bases, with 10 bases between.

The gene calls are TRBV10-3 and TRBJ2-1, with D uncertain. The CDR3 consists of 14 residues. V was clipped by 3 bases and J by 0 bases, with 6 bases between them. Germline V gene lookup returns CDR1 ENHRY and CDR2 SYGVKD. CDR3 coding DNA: TGTGCCATCAGTGACTCAAGCTCCTACAATGAGCAGTTCTTC. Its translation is CAISDSSSYNEQFF.

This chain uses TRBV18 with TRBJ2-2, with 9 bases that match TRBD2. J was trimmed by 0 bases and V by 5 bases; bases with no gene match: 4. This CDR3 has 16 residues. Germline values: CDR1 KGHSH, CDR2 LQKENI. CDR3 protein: CASSSASGTNTGELFF. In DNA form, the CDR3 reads TGTGCCAGCTCATCAGCTAGCGGGACGAACACCGGGGAGCTGTTTTTT.

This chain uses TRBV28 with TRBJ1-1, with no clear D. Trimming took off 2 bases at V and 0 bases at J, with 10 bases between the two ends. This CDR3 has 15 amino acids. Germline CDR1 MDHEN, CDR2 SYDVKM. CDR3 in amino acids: CASSLGGNMNTEAFF. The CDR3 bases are TGTGCCAGCAGTTTAGGTGGCAACATGAACACTGAAGCTTTCTTT.

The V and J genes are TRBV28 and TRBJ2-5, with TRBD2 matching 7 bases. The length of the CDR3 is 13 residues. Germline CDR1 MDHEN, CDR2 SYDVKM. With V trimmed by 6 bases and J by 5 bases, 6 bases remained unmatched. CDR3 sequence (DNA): TGTGCCAGCAGGAAAGGACTAGAGGAGACCCAGTACTTC. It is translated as CASRKGLEETQYF. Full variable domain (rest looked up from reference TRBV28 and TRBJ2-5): DVKVTQSSRYLVKRTGEKVFLECVQDMDHENMFWYRQDPGLGLRLIYFSYDVKMKEKGDIPEGYSVSREKKERFSLILESASTNQTSMYLCASRKGLEETQYFGPGTRLLVL.

The CDR3 spells CASSRTGGDINEQFF. The CDR3 DNA is TGTGCCAGCAGTCGCACAGGGGGCGATATAAATGAGCAGTTCTTC. This chain joins TRBV7-6 and TRBJ2-1; TRBD1 matches at 9 bases. The germline V gene encodes CDR1 SGHVS and CDR2 FNYEAQ. With V trimmed by 6 bases and J by 7 bases, 10 bases remained unmatched. The CDR3 has 15 residues.

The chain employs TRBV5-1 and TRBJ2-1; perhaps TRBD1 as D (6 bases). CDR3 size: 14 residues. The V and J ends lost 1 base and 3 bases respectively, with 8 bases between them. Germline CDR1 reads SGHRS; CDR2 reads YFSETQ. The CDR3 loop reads CASSLRTDYNEQFF. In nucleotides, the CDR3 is TGCGCCAGCAGCTTGCGGACAGACTACAATGAGCAGTTCTTC.

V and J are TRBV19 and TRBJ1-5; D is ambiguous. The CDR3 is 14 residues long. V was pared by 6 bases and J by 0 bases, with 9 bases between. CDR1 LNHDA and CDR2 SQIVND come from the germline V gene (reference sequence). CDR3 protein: CASRTENSNQPQHF. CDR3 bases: TGTGCCAGTAGAACGGAAAATAGCAATCAGCCCCAGCATTTT. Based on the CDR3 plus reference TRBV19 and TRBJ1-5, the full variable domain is DGGITQSPKYLFRKEGQNVTLSCEQNLNHDAMYWYRQDPGQGLRLIYYSQIVNDFQKGDIAEGYSVSREKKESFPLTVTSAQKNPTAFYLCASRTENSNQPQHFGDGTRLSIL.

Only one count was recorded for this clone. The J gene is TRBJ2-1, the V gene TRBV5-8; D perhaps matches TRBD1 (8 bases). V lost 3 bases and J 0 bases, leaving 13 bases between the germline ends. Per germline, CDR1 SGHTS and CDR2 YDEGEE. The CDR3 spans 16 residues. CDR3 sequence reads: CASSSYRGGSYNEQFF. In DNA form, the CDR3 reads TGTGCCAGCAGCTCATACAGGGGGGGCTCCTACAATGAGCAGTTCTTC.

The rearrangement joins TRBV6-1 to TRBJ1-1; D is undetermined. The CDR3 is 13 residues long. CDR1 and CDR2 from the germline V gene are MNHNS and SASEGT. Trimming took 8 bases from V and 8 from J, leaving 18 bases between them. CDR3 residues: CASLGWTELEAFF. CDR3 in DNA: TGTGCCAGCCTGGGTTGGACCGAATTGGAAGCTTTCTTT.

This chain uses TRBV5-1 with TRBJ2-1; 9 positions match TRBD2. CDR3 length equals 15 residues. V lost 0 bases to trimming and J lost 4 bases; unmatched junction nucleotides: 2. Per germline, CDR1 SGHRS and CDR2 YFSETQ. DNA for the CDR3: TGCGCCAGCAGCTTGGCTAGCGGGATTTACAATGAGCAGTTCTTC. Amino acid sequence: CASSLASGIYNEQFF.

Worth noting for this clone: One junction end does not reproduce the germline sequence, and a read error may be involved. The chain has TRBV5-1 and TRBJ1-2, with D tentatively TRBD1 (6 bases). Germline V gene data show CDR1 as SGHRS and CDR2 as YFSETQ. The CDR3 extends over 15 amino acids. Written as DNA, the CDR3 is TGCGCCAGCAGCCCAGGACAGTATTTCCCTTATGGCTACATCTTC. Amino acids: CASSPGQYFPYGYIF.

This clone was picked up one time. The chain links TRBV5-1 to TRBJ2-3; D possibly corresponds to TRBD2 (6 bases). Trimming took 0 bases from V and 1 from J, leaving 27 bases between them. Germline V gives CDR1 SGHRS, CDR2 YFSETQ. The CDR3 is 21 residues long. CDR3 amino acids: CASSLVKGSLRSGGGTDTQYF. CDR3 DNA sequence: TGCGCCAGCAGCTTGGTCAAGGGGTCTCTACGATCGGGCGGGGGCACAGATACGCAGTATTTT.

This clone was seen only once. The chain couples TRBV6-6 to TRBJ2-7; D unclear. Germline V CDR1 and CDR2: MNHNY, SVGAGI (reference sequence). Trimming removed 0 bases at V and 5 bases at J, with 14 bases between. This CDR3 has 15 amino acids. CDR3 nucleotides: TGTGCCAGCAGTTACTCTATTTACGGTGGGGACGAGCAGTACTTC. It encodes CASSYSIYGGDEQYF.